This TCR beta chain was recovered during a study of blood T cell repertoires in COVID-19. In its sample, this clone was seen a few times. Germline V CDR1 and CDR2: MDHEN, SYDVKM. Trimming cost V 6 bases and J 1 base, with 6 bases left between them. The CDR3 sequence is 12 residues long. The repertoire was sequenced with immunoSEQ multiplex PCR; TCRdb's copy has only in-frame clones and lacks some. The sample holds roughly 260,000 clones; around 85% are singletons and the top ten take over 3%. Sequenced input: peripheral blood. The source of this sequence is a woman aged 40 to 55 with active or convalescent COVID-19. The gene calls are TRBV28 and TRBJ1-1, with a tentative D call TRBD1 (5 bases). The CDR3 nucleotides are TGTGCCAGCAGGGGGCCGAACACTGAAGCTTTCTTT. This gives the protein CASRGPNTEAFF.